The 27 T cell receptor beta chains below all came from one sample that was sequenced in a study of identical twins. TCRdb analysed the 5' RACE reads with MiXCR anew, one entry per CDR3 protein. The profile shows 450,000 or so distinct CDR3 sequences, 14% of them singletons. These sequences were also reported in another study, on yellow fever vaccine responses in identical twins.

Sample: CD4+ T cells sorted from blood. The receptors here all came from a woman in her late teens or twenties in good health.

This clonotype was recorded a few times. The chain joins TRBV5-6 to TRBJ2-5; D call uncertain. The germline V gene has CDR1 SGHDT and CDR2 YYEEEE. V shed 1 base and J shed 5 bases, with 15 bases lying between them. This CDR3 spans 15 amino acids. The CDR3 is CASSLIVSLGETQYF. CDR3 coding DNA: TGTGCCAGCAGCTTGATCGTCTCCCTGGGGGAGACCCAGTACTTC.

In this sample, this clonotype turned up many times. The genes are TRBV29-1 and TRBJ1-4; D is possibly TRBD1 (5 bases). Trimming took off 7 bases at V and 8 bases at J, with 20 bases between the two ends. CDR3 size: 14 residues. Germline V lookup: CDR1 SQVTM, CDR2 ANQGSEA. The CDR3 is CSALRPQGGEKLFF. CDR3 sequence (DNA): TGCAGCGCCCTGAGGCCTCAGGGCGGAGAAAAACTGTTTTTT.

The table lists this clonotype with many counts. The chain couples TRBV12-3 or TRBV12-4 to TRBJ2-7; D is perhaps TRBD1 (5 bases). V was cut by 5 bases and J by 0 bases, with 11 bases left in between. The CDR3 is 14 amino acids. This chain's CDR3 is CASSPKDISYEQYF. CDR3 coding DNA: TGTGCCAGCAGTCCCAAGGACATCTCCTACGAGCAGTACTTC.

In its sample, this clonotype was seen a few times. In DNA form, the CDR3 reads TGCGCCAGCAGCTTGGCGGGGAAGAGCTCCTACGAGCAGTACTTC. It encodes CASSLAGKSSYEQYF. This sequence joins TRBV5-1 and TRBJ2-7; TRBD2 might be the D (5 bases). Germline V gives CDR1 SGHRS, CDR2 YFSETQ. The CDR3 covers 15 residues. The V end was cut by 0 bases, the J end by 0 bases, with 10 bases between.

V usage is TRBV11-1 and J usage is TRBJ2-7; 13 bases fit TRBD2. The junction had 15 bases not matched to a gene; V was cut back by 7 bases and J by 0 bases. The CDR3 loop spans 19 amino acids. CDR1 and CDR2 from the germline V gene are SGHAT and FQDESV (reference sequence). CDR3 in amino acids: CASTPRWGLAGPSSYEQYF. The CDR3 coding sequence is TGTGCCAGCACCCCTAGATGGGGACTAGCGGGACCAAGCTCCTACGAGCAGTACTTC.

The chain employs TRBV24-1 and TRBJ2-5; D not certain. Deletions cut 0 bases from V and 1 base from J, with 5 bases between. The CDR3 spans 14 residues. Germline V gene sequence: CDR1 KGHDR, CDR2 SFDVKD. The CDR3 loop reads CATSDLGGQETQYF. CDR3 coding DNA: TGTGCCACCAGTGATTTGGGCGGCCAAGAGACCCAGTACTTC.

In DNA form, the CDR3 reads TGTGCCAGCAGTGAACAGGGGGCGCACGACAATGAGCAGTTCTTC. It specifies CASSEQGAHDNEQFF. The chain combines TRBV25-1 with TRBJ2-1, with 8 nucleotides matching TRBD1. CDR1 is MGHDK and CDR2 is SYGVNS in the germline V gene. J was trimmed by 5 bases and V by 2 bases; bases with no gene match: 5. The CDR3 is 15 amino acids. The variable domain in full, with the rest retrieved from reference TRBV25-1 and TRBJ2-1, is EADIYQTPRYLVIGTGKKITLECSQTMGHDKMYWYQQDPGMELHLIHYSYGVNSTEKGDLSSESTVSRIRTEHFPLTLESARPSHTSQYLCASSEQGAHDNEQFFGPGTRLTVL.

The chain combines TRBV4-2 with TRBJ2-1; D gene unclear. The germline CDR1 and CDR2 sequences are LGHNA and YNFKEQ. Trimming cost V 0 bases and J 3 bases, with 6 bases left between them. This CDR3 has 14 residues. The chain's CDR3 is CASSQEIYYNEQFF. CDR3 sequence (DNA): TGTGCCAGCAGCCAAGAAATCTACTACAATGAGCAGTTCTTC.

The V call is TRBV20-1, the J call TRBJ2-1; D call uncertain. The CDR3 loop spans 11 amino acids. V was pared by 5 bases and J by 8 bases, with 10 bases between. Germline V CDR1 and CDR2: DFQATT, SNEGSKA (reference sequence). The DNA of the CDR3 is TGCAGTGCTGGGCACCGCGATGAGCAGTTCTTC. Amino acids: CSAGHRDEQFF.

V usage is TRBV20-1 and J usage is TRBJ2-3; the D gene is possibly TRBD2 (6 bases). Trimming pared 4 bases from V and 0 bases from J, leaving 17 bases between. This CDR3 is built from 16 residues. Looked up from germline, CDR1 is DFQATT and CDR2 is SNEGSKA (reference sequence). CDR3 amino acids: CSAKEDREYSTDTQYF. CDR3 nucleotide sequence: TGCAGTGCTAAGGAAGACCGGGAGTATAGCACAGATACGCAGTATTTT.

The CDR3 here is CASIGPGKNTEAFF. The CDR3 DNA reads as TGTGCCAGCATTGGCCCGGGAAAGAACACTGAAGCTTTCTTT. This chain connects TRBV6-1 to TRBJ1-1; D remains unclear. V gave up 7 bases and J gave up 1 base, with 13 bases separating them. CDR3 length equals 14 residues. Germline CDR1 reads MNHNS; CDR2 reads SASEGT.

This clonotype appeared a few times. The J gene is TRBJ2-1, the V gene TRBV20-1; TRBD2 matches 10 bases. The CDR3 extends over 15 amino acids. The germline V gene encodes CDR1 DFQATT and CDR2 SNEGSKA (reference sequence). V lost 3 bases to trimming and J lost 4 bases; unmatched junction nucleotides: 6. CDR3 sequence reads: CSASPTSGNYNEQFF. CDR3 coding DNA: TGCAGTGCTAGTCCCACTAGCGGGAATTACAATGAGCAGTTCTTC.

V usage is TRBV29-1 and J usage is TRBJ2-2; 9 bases line up with TRBD1. CDR3 length equals 14 residues. Trimming at V came to 4 bases and at J to 4 bases, leaving 4 bases not matched to a gene. CDR1 is SQVTM, CDR2 ANQGSEA, per germline. Here the CDR3 DNA reads TGCAGCGTTGCTCGACAGGGGGGCACCGGGGAGCTGTTTTTT. Its translation is CSVARQGGTGELFF.

This clonotype was counted between two and nine times. V and J are TRBV10-3 and TRBJ2-7; tentative D call: TRBD1 (5 bases). The V end was cut by 3 bases, the J end by 0 bases, with 9 bases between. The CDR3 spans 14 residues. Germline V CDR1 and CDR2: ENHRY, SYGVKD. The CDR3: CAISERTSSYEQYF. For the CDR3, the DNA is TGTGCCATCAGTGAAAGGACAAGCTCCTACGAGCAGTACTTC.

This sequence joins TRBV29-1 and TRBJ2-5; D perhaps matches TRBD1 (6 bases). Per germline, CDR1 SQVTM and CDR2 ANQGSEA. Trimming shortened V by 6 bases and J by 4 bases, and 12 bases separated the two germline ends. This CDR3 has 12 residues. CDR3 in amino acids: CSVEDSTETQYF. The CDR3 bases are TGCAGCGTCGAGGACAGTACAGAGACCCAGTACTTC.

A word on this clonotype: Germline is not matched at one junction end, which may reflect a read error. V is TRBV3-1 and J is TRBJ2-7; 14 nucleotides align to TRBD2. Germline V lookup: CDR1 LGHDT, CDR2 YNNKEL (reference sequence). This CDR3 has 16 amino acids. CDR3 sequence (DNA): TGTGCCAGCAGCCGCGCAGGGACTAGCGGGAGATACGAGCAGTGCTTC. Translated: CASSRAGTSGRYEQCF.

Many counts were recorded for this clonotype. The rearrangement joins TRBV28 to TRBJ2-1; TRBD2 agrees at 10 bases. This CDR3 comprises 17 residues. The V and J ends lost 5 bases and 5 bases, in that order; junction bases with no gene match: 12. Germline CDR1 reads MDHEN; CDR2 reads SYDVKM. CDR3 residues: CASSTYPRTSGHNEQFF. Written as DNA, the CDR3 is TGTGCCAGCAGTACTTACCCCCGGACTAGCGGACACAATGAGCAGTTCTTC.

The chain combines TRBV24-1 with TRBJ2-5; the match to TRBD2 covers 11 bases. The germline CDR1 and CDR2 sequences are KGHDR and SFDVKD. Trimming removed 4 bases from V and 5 bases from J; junction bases left unmatched: 5. This CDR3 is built from 15 residues. The CDR3 DNA reads as TGTGCCACCAGTGACCCTAGCGGGGGGTTTGAGACCCAGTACTTC. It encodes CATSDPSGGFETQYF.

This clonotype was observed a few times. This chain links TRBV20-1 with TRBJ2-1, with 7 positions matching TRBD2. J gave up 0 bases and V 1 base, and 9 bases lay outside the gene matches. The CDR3 totals 17 residues. Germline CDR1 and CDR2: DFQATT and SNEGSKA (reference sequence). The CDR3 spells CSARAPQGLRSYNEQFF. CDR3 nucleotides: TGCAGTGCTAGAGCTCCCCAGGGACTACGCTCCTACAATGAGCAGTTCTTC.

This clonotype was observed a few times. The chain joins TRBV4-3 to TRBJ2-1; 7 positions agree with TRBD2. The junction had 1 base not matched to a gene; V was cut back by 1 base and J by 4 bases. Germline-derived CDR1 and CDR2 are LGHNA and YSLEER. The CDR3 length is 14 residues. CDR3 in amino acids: CASSQVLAYNEQFF. The DNA for the CDR3 is TGCGCCAGCAGCCAAGTACTAGCGTACAATGAGCAGTTCTTC.

This chain joins TRBV4-1 and TRBJ2-2; TRBD2 matches at 12 bases. Losses at the gene ends were 0 bases for V and 1 base for J; bases not matched to a gene: 9. CDR3 length: 20 residues. The germline CDR1 and CDR2 sequences are MGHRA and YSYEKL. CDR3 protein: CASSQDWASGRVMNTGELFF. CDR3 nucleotides: TGCGCCAGCAGCCAAGATTGGGCTAGCGGGAGGGTCATGAACACCGGGGAGCTGTTTTTT.

The gene calls are TRBV5-1 and TRBJ2-5, with 9 bases fitting TRBD1. V dropped 4 bases and J dropped 4; count of bases not matched to a gene: 8. CDR1 is SGHRS and CDR2 is YFSETQ in the germline V gene. The CDR3 runs 15 residues. CDR3 sequence: CASSPGQGRLETQYF. The DNA of the CDR3 is TGCGCCAGCAGCCCGGGACAGGGACGGTTAGAGACCCAGTACTTC.

V usage is TRBV7-9 and J usage is TRBJ2-3, with D possibly being TRBD2 (6 bases). The CDR3 has 16 residues. CDR1 is SEHNR, CDR2 FQNEAQ, per germline (reference sequence). V lost 8 bases and J 0 bases, leaving 18 bases between the germline ends. CDR3 sequence (DNA): TGTGCCAGCGCCCCGGGGACGGGGACTAGCACAGATACGCAGTATTTT. Its translation: CASAPGTGTSTDTQYF.

This clonotype has more than one count but fewer than ten. This CDR3 is CASSHAGTSGRALDNEQFF. Here the CDR3 DNA reads TGTGCCAGCAGCCATGCCGGGACTAGCGGGAGGGCCTTGGACAATGAGCAGTTCTTC. The V gene is TRBV4-2, the J gene TRBJ2-1; 16 nucleotides agree with TRBD2. Germline V gene sequence: CDR1 LGHNA, CDR2 YNFKEQ. J was trimmed by 5 bases and V by 3 bases; bases with no gene match: 10. The CDR3 extends over 19 amino acids.

The CDR3 here is CASSFSELVSDTQYF. The CDR3 bases are TGTGCCAGCAGCTTCTCGGAACTAGTTTCAGATACGCAGTATTTT. The chain joins TRBV7-6 to TRBJ2-3; the D gene is possibly TRBD2 (5 bases). Germline CDR1 reads SGHVS; CDR2 reads FNYEAQ. This CDR3 spans 15 amino acids. The ends were cut back, 3 bases at V and 4 bases at J, with 14 bases in the middle.

This clonotype was counted ten times or more. This chain uses TRBV20-1 with TRBJ2-4; D not certain. V lost 0 bases and J 8 bases, leaving 17 bases between the germline ends. CDR1 is DFQATT, CDR2 SNEGSKA, per germline (reference sequence). The CDR3 covers 15 residues. The CDR3 here is CSAREETPGRYIQYF. DNA of the CDR3: TGCAGTGCTAGAGAGGAGACCCCTGGTCGATACATTCAGTACTTC.

The chain carries TRBV7-2 and TRBJ2-1, with D hard to call. The CDR3 has 12 amino acids. Germline V lookup: CDR1 SGHTA, CDR2 FQGNSA. The V end was cut by 4 bases, the J end by 4 bases, with 5 bases between. Here the CDR3 reads CASSSQYNEQFF. CDR3 DNA: TGTGCCAGCAGCTCGCAATACAATGAGCAGTTCTTC.